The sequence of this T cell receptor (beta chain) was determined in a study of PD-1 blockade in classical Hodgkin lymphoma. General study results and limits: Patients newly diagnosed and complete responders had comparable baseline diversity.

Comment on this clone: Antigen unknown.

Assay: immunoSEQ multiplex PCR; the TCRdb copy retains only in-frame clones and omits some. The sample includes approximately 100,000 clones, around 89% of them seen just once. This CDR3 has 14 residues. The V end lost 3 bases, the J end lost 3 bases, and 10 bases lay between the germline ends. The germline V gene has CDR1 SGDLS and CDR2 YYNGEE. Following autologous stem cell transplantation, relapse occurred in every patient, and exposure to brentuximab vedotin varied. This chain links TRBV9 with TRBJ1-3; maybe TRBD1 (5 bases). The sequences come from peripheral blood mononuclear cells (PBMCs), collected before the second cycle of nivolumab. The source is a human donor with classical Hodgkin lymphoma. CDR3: CASSAGIVGNTIYF. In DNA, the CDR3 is TGTGCCAGCAGCGCAGGGATTGTTGGAAACACCATATATTTT.